The present entry profiles one TCR beta chain with its context. This record belongs to a study of blood T cell repertoires in COVID-19. Germline V CDR1 and CDR2: LGHNA, YNFKEQ. The CDR3 loop spans 16 amino acids. V was trimmed by 6 bases and J by 7 bases, leaving 19 bases between them. Generated by immunoSEQ multiplex PCR, the TCRdb table keeps only in-frame clones and is missing some. Among 200,000 to 250,000 clones listed, about 87% were seen once. J is TRBJ1-6 and V is TRBV4-2; D might be TRBD1 (5 bases). The receptor was isolated from a woman in her 30s who had been exposed to COVID-19. What was sequenced was PBMCs or T cells enriched from blood (not recorded which). The CDR3 DNA is TGTGCCAGCAGGTATAACCAGGGTAGCCCGAATTCACCCCTCCACTTT. Translation gives CASRYNQGSPNSPLHF.